The 9 T cell receptor beta chains below were found in one sample sequenced in a study of blood T cell repertoires in COVID-19. Only in-frame clones appear in the TCRdb table, and some are missing; sequencing was by immunoSEQ multiplex PCR. The repertoire holds roughly 230,000 clones, with about 85% as singletons. Material for sequencing was peripheral blood. The receptors come from a man aged 40-55 years with acute or convalescent COVID-19.

V is TRBV4-3 and J is TRBJ2-3; 8 bases are a match to TRBD1. The germline gives CDR1 LGHNA, CDR2 YSLEER. CDR3 length equals 14 residues. V shed 1 base and J 6 bases; nucleotides not matched to a gene: 3. The DNA for the CDR3 is TGCGCCAGCAGCCAAGGGGACAGGACGGATACGCAGTATTTT. It specifies CASSQGDRTDTQYF.

This chain uses TRBV6-4 with TRBJ1-6, with D possibly matching TRBD1 (5 bases). The germline gives CDR1 MRHNA, CDR2 SNTAGT. CDR3 length: 13 amino acids. Trimming removed 3 bases at V and 7 bases at J, with 7 bases between. DNA for the CDR3: TGTGCCAGCAGTGAACAGGAAAATTCACCCCTCCACTTT. Translating gives CASSEQENSPLHF.

The chain has TRBV6-5 and TRBJ2-7; TRBD2 is a possible D gene (6 bases). Germline lookup yields CDR1 MNHEY and CDR2 SVGAGI. Deletions cut 7 bases from V and 3 bases from J, with 16 bases between. The CDR3 contains 14 residues. This CDR3 reads CASTLTSRNYEQYF. The DNA for the CDR3 is TGTGCCAGCACCCTGACTAGTCGCAACTACGAGCAGTACTTC.

This chain links TRBV7-8 with TRBJ1-5; 9 positions agree with TRBD1. Germline lookup yields CDR1 SGHVS and CDR2 FQNEAQ. The CDR3 runs 18 residues. The V and J ends lost 0 bases and 1 base, in that order; junction bases with no gene match: 7. The DNA of the CDR3 is TGTGCCAGCAGCTTAGCTAAAACCGGGACAGGGAGCAATCAGCCCCAGCATTTT. It translates to CASSLAKTGTGSNQPQHF.

In its sample, this clone was seen once. J is TRBJ1-2 and V is TRBV25-1, with D perhaps matching TRBD1 (5 bases). V was cut by 1 base and J by 6 bases, with 9 bases left in between. Germline CDR1 and CDR2: MGHDK and SYGVNS. The CDR3 runs 13 residues. Here the CDR3 reads CASSESRVDGYTF. CDR3 nucleotide sequence: TGTGCCAGCAGTGAATCCAGGGTCGATGGCTACACCTTC.

V is TRBV7-3 and J is TRBJ2-3, with 7 bases aligning to TRBD1. V lost 5 bases, J lost 3 bases, and 8 bases stayed unmatched. CDR1 and CDR2 from the germline V gene are SGHTA and FQGTGA. The CDR3 consists of 15 residues. The CDR3 here is CASSATGVATDTQYF. In DNA, the CDR3 is TGTGCCAGCAGCGCAACAGGGGTGGCTACAGATACGCAGTATTTT. The full variable domain, with the rest looked up from reference TRBV7-3 and TRBJ2-3, is GAGVSQTPSNKVTEKGKYVELRCDPISGHTALYWYRQSLGQGPEFLIYFQGTGAADDSGLPNDRFFAVRPEGSVSTLKIQRTERGDSAVYLCASSATGVATDTQYFGPGTRLTVL.

This chain uses TRBV5-1 with TRBJ2-1; 8 nucleotides align to TRBD1. CDR1 and CDR2 from the germline V gene are SGHRS and YFSETQ. Germline trimming cut 3 bases from V and 0 bases from J; bases unmatched to any gene: 2. The CDR3 extends over 15 amino acids. The CDR3 reads CASSSGGSSYNEQFF. The CDR3 region has the DNA TGCGCCAGCAGCTCAGGGGGCAGCTCCTACAATGAGCAGTTCTTC.

This clone came up once. The V gene is TRBV20-1, the J gene TRBJ1-1, with D maybe TRBD1 (6 bases). The CDR3 covers 11 residues. CDR1 is DFQATT, CDR2 SNEGSKA, per germline (reference sequence). With 6 bases removed from V and 5 bases from J, the gap between germline ends came to 10 bases. CDR3 in amino acids: CSARQVTEAFF. The CDR3 DNA is TGCAGTGCCCGACAGGTGACTGAAGCTTTCTTT.

The V gene is TRBV9, the J gene TRBJ2-7, with 10 nucleotides matching TRBD1. This CDR3 is 15 amino acids long. The J segment lost 6 bases and the V segment lost 0 bases, leaving 6 bases of the junction unmatched. Germline V gene sequence: CDR1 SGDLS, CDR2 YYNGEE. The CDR3 reads CASSVAGTGVSEQYF. CDR3 bases: TGTGCCAGCAGCGTAGCTGGGACAGGGGTTTCCGAGCAGTACTTC.